The 25 T cell receptor beta chains below come from one sample, sequenced in a study of T-cell reconstitution after alpha-beta-depleted transplantation in children. For TCRbeta, the library was prepared with unique molecular identifiers. TCRdb re-called the PCR reads through MiXCR, storing one row per CDR3 protein. The table lists 490,000 or so distinct CDR3 sequences, roughly an eighth of them singletons. Sample: PBMCs from the stem cell graft donor, taken from the stem cell graft. These receptors originate from a human donor who donated a stem cell graft to a child with combined immunodeficiency.

The gene calls are TRBV14 and TRBJ2-7; D remains unclear. There are 13 residues in the CDR3. V lost 4 bases to trimming and J lost 7 bases, with 14 bases between them. Germline CDR1 is SGHDN and CDR2 is FVKESK. The CDR3 DNA reads as TGTGCCAGCAGCCGCGGACCACCGGCTGAGCAGTACTTC. It translates to CASSRGPPAEQYF.

This clonotype was recorded a few times. The genes are TRBV7-8 and TRBJ2-4; D not resolved. The CDR3 is 15 amino acids. The V and J ends lost 1 base and 6 bases respectively, with 13 bases between them. Germline CDR1 and CDR2: SGHVS and FQNEAQ. CDR3: CASSLGPTHVNIQYF. The CDR3 nucleotides read TGTGCCAGCAGCTTAGGCCCTACCCACGTAAACATTCAGTACTTC.

The chain uses TRBV6-2 or TRBV6-3 and TRBJ2-1; the match to TRBD2 covers 9 bases. The V segment lost 7 bases and the J segment 0 bases; nucleotides outside the gene matches: 13. The CDR3 runs 18 residues. Germline-derived CDR1 and CDR2 are MNHEY and SVGEGT. The chain's CDR3 is CASKAGGPYKGSYNEQFF. CDR3 nucleotides: TGTGCCAGCAAGGCGGGAGGGCCTTATAAGGGCTCCTACAATGAGCAGTTCTTC.

This rearrangement joins TRBV28 to TRBJ2-1; the D gene is possibly TRBD2 (6 bases). Germline assignment: CDR1 MDHEN and CDR2 SYDVKM. There are 13 residues in the CDR3. The germline V and J ends were trimmed by 5 bases and 6 bases, with 11 bases remaining between them. The CDR3 nucleotides are TGTGCCAGCAGTGCCCGGGGGAGCAATGAGCAGTTCTTC. This translates into CASSARGSNEQFF.

This clonotype was recorded at least ten times. The chain uses TRBV20-1 and TRBJ2-3, with unresolved D. Germline V gene data show CDR1 as DFQATT and CDR2 as SNEGSKA (reference sequence). The CDR3 is 14 residues long. V dropped 3 bases and J dropped 0 bases, with 10 bases sitting between them. CDR3 residues: CSASYPASTDTQYF. DNA for the CDR3: TGCAGTGCTAGTTACCCCGCTAGCACAGATACGCAGTATTTT.

The chain has TRBV5-1 and TRBJ2-5; tentatively, D is TRBD2 (7 bases). Germline-derived CDR1 and CDR2 are SGHRS and YFSETQ. The CDR3 totals 15 residues. V gave up 4 bases and J gave up 2 bases, with 15 bases separating them. The CDR3 here is CASSRDGRGQETQYF. Here the CDR3 DNA reads TGCGCCAGCAGCCGTGATGGGAGGGGGCAAGAGACCCAGTACTTC.

The sample holds many counts of this clonotype. This CDR3 reads CASSSGTGDSGNTIYF. CDR3 DNA: TGTGCCAGCAGTTCGGGGACAGGCGACTCTGGAAACACCATATATTTT. This sequence joins TRBV6-5 and TRBJ1-3, with 8 bases lining up with TRBD1. V lost 4 bases to trimming and J lost 0 bases; unmatched junction nucleotides: 5. This CDR3 region has 16 residues. Germline V CDR1 and CDR2: MNHEY, SVGAGI.

This chain links TRBV4-3 with TRBJ2-7; D might be TRBD2 (6 bases). CDR1 is LGHNA, CDR2 YSLEER, per germline. This CDR3 comprises 15 residues. The V gene lost 0 bases and the J gene lost 3 bases, with 12 bases spanning the gap. The CDR3 here is CASSQERGFSYEQYF. DNA for the CDR3: TGCGCCAGCAGCCAAGAACGGGGGTTCAGCTACGAGCAGTACTTC.

This clonotype has at least ten counts. The V gene is TRBV10-3, the J gene TRBJ2-1; weak D call: TRBD2 (7 bases). The germline V and J ends were trimmed by 10 bases and 7 bases, with 23 bases remaining between them. CDR1 is ENHRY and CDR2 is SYGVKD in the germline V gene. The CDR3 consists of 15 residues. CDR3 residues: CATTGGLAEGNEQFF. CDR3 sequence (DNA): TGTGCCACAACGGGGGGCCTAGCGGAGGGGAATGAGCAGTTCTTC.

This clonotype was observed a few times. V usage is TRBV27 and J usage is TRBJ2-2; 9 bases are a match to TRBD2. The V gene's germline CDR1 is MNHEY and CDR2 SMNVEV (reference sequence). Unmatched junction bases numbered 5, after V lost 10 bases and J lost 2 bases. The CDR3 is made up of 14 amino acids. For the CDR3, the DNA is TGTGCCACCATGGGACTAGCAAACACCGGGGAGCTGTTTTTT. This sequence encodes CATMGLANTGELFF.

The CDR3 DNA reads TGCGCCAGCAGCCAAGAGCAGGGTTGGAATCAGCCCCAGCATTTT. It encodes CASSQEQGWNQPQHF. This chain uses TRBV4-3 with TRBJ1-5, with a tentative D call TRBD1 (5 bases). The CDR3 sequence is 15 residues long. V was shortened by 0 bases and J by 4 bases, with 10 bases between the two germline ends. Germline CDR1 LGHNA, CDR2 YSLEER.

In this sample, this clonotype turned up many times. This chain links TRBV24-1 with TRBJ2-3; 8 bases line up with TRBD1. CDR1 and CDR2 (germline): KGHDR, SFDVKD. With V trimmed by 3 bases and J by 4 bases, 5 bases remained unmatched. The CDR3 is made up of 15 amino acids. CDR3 DNA: TGTGCCACCAGTGATCCTCTACAGGGGGCAGATACGCAGTATTTT. This sequence encodes CATSDPLQGADTQYF.

This clonotype appeared many times. The genes are TRBV5-1 and TRBJ1-6; 7 bases line up with TRBD1. The CDR3 has 14 amino acids. V shed 4 bases, J shed 8 bases, and the junction held 6 bases outside the gene matches. Germline assignment: CDR1 SGHRS and CDR2 YFSETQ. The CDR3 region has the DNA TGCGCCAGCAGCCAGGACAGGTTGGATTCACCCCTCCACTTT. The encoded protein is CASSQDRLDSPLHF.

V gene TRBV12-3 or TRBV12-4 combines with J gene TRBJ2-1; 8 bases fit TRBD1. V lost 5 bases and J lost 6; bases outside the gene matches: 12. The CDR3 is 16 residues long. CDR3 DNA: TGTGCCAGCAGTGACAGGGGTGCGGCGCGGTTCAATGAGCAGTTCTTC. It encodes CASSDRGAARFNEQFF.

V and J are TRBV6-5 and TRBJ2-1, with a tentative D call TRBD1 (6 bases). Trimming took off 6 bases at V and 5 bases at J, with 17 bases between the two ends. CDR1 and CDR2 (germline): MNHEY, SVGAGI. This CDR3 is built from 15 residues. The CDR3 sequence is CASSPGTLGHNEQFF. The CDR3 nucleotides read TGTGCCAGCAGCCCCGGGACATTGGGGCACAATGAGCAGTTCTTC.

The chain joins TRBV13 to TRBJ2-1, with 9 positions matching TRBD2. Per the germline V gene, CDR1 is PRHDT and CDR2 is FYEKMQ (reference sequence). CDR3 length: 17 residues. With 2 bases clipped from V and 7 bases from J, the junction kept 12 bases outside the gene matches. CDR3 DNA: TGTGCCAGCAGCTTACGCCGAGGGGGCGGGAGGGCGAATGAGCAGTTCTTC. Translating gives CASSLRRGGGRANEQFF.

This chain joins TRBV12-3 or TRBV12-4 and TRBJ2-1; TRBD2 agrees at 12 bases. CDR3 size: 15 residues. The V segment lost 6 bases and the J segment 5 bases; nucleotides outside the gene matches: 5. The CDR3 region has the DNA TGTGCCAGCAGAATGACTAGCGGGGGTAACAATGAGCAGTTCTTC. It yields the protein CASRMTSGGNNEQFF.

This clonotype was picked up many times. The chain links TRBV18 to TRBJ2-1; TRBD2 matches at 14 bases. The CDR3 extends over 17 amino acids. The V and J ends lost 6 bases and 1 base, in that order; junction bases with no gene match: 5. CDR1 is KGHSH, CDR2 LQKENI, per germline. CDR3 bases: TGTGCCAGCTCGGGGACTAGCGGGAGTAATTCCTACAATGAGCAGTTCTTC. Residues: CASSGTSGSNSYNEQFF.

The V gene is TRBV5-1, the J gene TRBJ2-1; 13 nucleotides line up with TRBD2. The CDR3 sequence is 16 residues long. Looked up from germline, CDR1 is SGHRS and CDR2 is YFSETQ. V shed 1 base, J shed 6 bases, and the junction held 4 bases outside the gene matches. CDR3 in amino acids: CASSLTGLAGFNEQFF. The CDR3, as DNA: TGCGCCAGCAGCTTGACGGGACTAGCGGGGTTCAATGAGCAGTTCTTC.

This clonotype showed up just a few times. The chain is built from TRBV24-1 and TRBJ2-2; TRBD1 matches at 8 bases. This CDR3 region has 18 residues. Germline values: CDR1 KGHDR, CDR2 SFDVKD. The V and J ends lost 1 base and 5 bases, in that order; junction bases with no gene match: 11. Written as DNA, the CDR3 is TGTGCCACCAGTGATTTATTTGCGGGGACAGGTGTGACCGGGGAGCTGTTTTTT. Translated, it gives CATSDLFAGTGVTGELFF.

This clonotype occurred a few times. The chain carries TRBV29-1 and TRBJ2-1, with D tentatively TRBD1 (6 bases). With 7 bases removed from V and 4 bases from J, the gap between germline ends came to 20 bases. This CDR3 is built from 15 residues. Germline V gives CDR1 SQVTM, CDR2 ANQGSEA. The CDR3 protein is CSAQGRTANYNEQFF. The CDR3 DNA sequence: TGCAGCGCCCAGGGTCGGACAGCCAATTACAATGAGCAGTTCTTC.

This clonotype was detected only a few times. The chain couples TRBV5-1 to TRBJ2-7; 8 bases match TRBD1. The CDR3 loop spans 15 amino acids. Germline loops: CDR1 SGHRS, CDR2 YFSETQ. V lost 4 bases, J lost 4 bases, and 10 bases stayed unmatched. The CDR3 DNA reads as TGCGCCAGCAGCCCCCGACAGGGGCGGATATACGAGCAGTACTTC. Translated: CASSPRQGRIYEQYF.

This clonotype was picked up many times. The chain has TRBV10-3 and TRBJ2-7; no definite D call. This CDR3 has 15 amino acids. From germline, CDR1 is ENHRY and CDR2 SYGVKD. Trimming pared 0 bases from V and 3 bases from J, leaving 12 bases between. CDR3 in amino acids: CAISESYGLNYEQYF. The CDR3 region has the DNA TGTGCCATCAGTGAGTCGTACGGGTTAAACTACGAGCAGTACTTC.

This clonotype appeared many times. The rearrangement uses TRBV25-1 and TRBJ2-1, with D unclear. Germline CDR1 reads MGHDK; CDR2 reads SYGVNS. Trimming stripped 2 bases from V and 5 bases from J, with 4 bases between. The CDR3 runs 12 residues. This CDR3 reads CASSERHNEQFF. CDR3 sequence (DNA): TGTGCCAGCAGTGAACGCCACAATGAGCAGTTCTTC.

This clonotype was seen a few times. The rearrangement joins TRBV5-1 to TRBJ2-7; a possible D gene is TRBD2 (5 bases). With 4 bases removed from V and 2 bases from J, the gap between germline ends came to 19 bases. Germline CDR1 and CDR2: SGHRS and YFSETQ. The CDR3 extends over 16 amino acids. The DNA for the CDR3 is TGCGCCAGCAGCCGATATTATTTGGGAGATACCTACGAGCAGTACTTC. This codes for CASSRYYLGDTYEQYF.